The TCR beta chain described here comes from a study of T-cell reconstitution after alpha-beta-depleted transplantation in children. This CDR3 has 17 residues. Trimming removed 4 bases from V and 2 bases from J; junction bases left unmatched: 12. Germline V gene sequence: CDR1 SGHAT, CDR2 FQDESV (reference sequence). Findings and limits, study-wide: The main origin of T-cell counts and diversity one year after transplant was newly produced T cells. Alpha-beta T cells present about two months after transplant were reported to originate from several hundred expanded graft clones. Certain patients had high TCRbeta diversity at day 60, and it came from recipient T cells and thymic progenitors that survived.

Unique molecular identifiers were used in preparing the TCRbeta library. TCRdb recomputed calls from the PCR reads with MiXCR, one row per CDR3 protein. The sample shows around 230,000 distinct CDR3 sequences, approximately 15% of them seen only once. As regards this clonotype: The antigen remains unidentified.

The chain carries TRBV11-1 and TRBJ2-3, with 7 nucleotides matching TRBD1. The receptor was derived from a male patient under 10 years old who had a stem cell transplant for acute lymphoblastic leukemia, so the T cells may come from the graft donor. The specimen was PBMCs, mostly from graft donor cells, collected 360 days after TCRalphabeta/CD19-depleted stem cell transplant. The CDR3 reads CASSSPQGWYATDTQYF. In DNA, the CDR3 is TGTGCCAGCAGCTCTCCACAGGGGTGGTATGCCACAGATACGCAGTATTTT.